A single sample gave rise to the 20 T cell receptor beta chains below, sequenced in a study of identical twins. MiXCR, applied by TCRdb to the 5' RACE reads, yields one record per CDR3 protein. The sample holds approximately 470,000 distinct CDR3 sequences, about 14% seen once. This sample also appeared in a second study, on yellow fever vaccine responses in identical twins.

Specimen: CD4+ T cells sorted from blood. These receptors all come from a woman in her late teens or twenties in good health.

V gene TRBV7-9 combines with J gene TRBJ1-2; 8 nucleotides match TRBD1. CDR1 and CDR2 from the germline V gene are SEHNR and FQNEAQ (reference sequence). CDR3 length: 14 residues. V dropped 5 bases and J dropped 7; count of bases not matched to a gene: 9. CDR3 amino acids: CASSPSKDRAGYTF. DNA for the CDR3: TGTGCCAGCAGCCCCAGTAAGGACAGGGCTGGCTACACCTTC.

This sequence joins TRBV5-1 and TRBJ2-2, with 8 bases that match TRBD1. The length of the CDR3 is 17 residues. Germline V gene data show CDR1 as SGHRS and CDR2 as YFSETQ. V trimming: 3 bases; J trimming: 4 bases; junction bases outside the gene matches: 11. This CDR3 reads CASSYNPGGVGTGELFF. The CDR3, as DNA: TGCGCCAGCAGCTACAATCCAGGGGGCGTTGGCACCGGGGAGCTGTTTTTT.

This clonotype was recorded a few times. J is TRBJ1-1 and V is TRBV5-1; 7 nucleotides match TRBD1. Trimming removed 3 bases from V and 4 bases from J; junction bases left unmatched: 15. The germline CDR1 and CDR2 sequences are SGHRS and YFSETQ. CDR3 length: 17 residues. CDR3 DNA: TGCGCCAGCAGCTCAGCCAGGGGGGGGGCCGGGGTCACTGAAGCTTTCTTT. Translated: CASSSARGGAGVTEAFF.

At least ten counts were recorded for this clonotype. This chain's CDR3 is CASSTQPGQYRGAFF. CDR3 DNA: TGTGCCAGCAGTACCCAACCCGGACAGTACCGGGGTGCTTTCTTT. The chain has TRBV6-1 and TRBJ1-1, with a weak D call TRBD1 (6 bases). There are 15 residues in the CDR3. Germline CDR1 reads MNHNS; CDR2 reads SASEGT. V was clipped by 5 bases and J by 11 bases, with 24 bases between them.

This chain joins TRBV12-3 or TRBV12-4 and TRBJ2-7, with 9 bases lining up with TRBD1. CDR3 length: 14 amino acids. The J segment lost 5 bases and the V segment lost 6 bases, leaving 8 bases of the junction unmatched. CDR3 sequence reads: CASRPDRGIHEQYF. The CDR3 nucleotides read TGTGCCAGCAGACCCGACAGGGGGATCCACGAGCAGTACTTC.

This rearrangement joins TRBV28 to TRBJ2-2; 10 bases are a match to TRBD2. The junction had 11 bases not matched to a gene; V was cut back by 2 bases and J by 5 bases. This CDR3 contains 18 residues. The germline V gene has CDR1 MDHEN and CDR2 SYDVKM. CDR3 amino acids: CASSLILAGTLVTGELFF. In DNA form, the CDR3 reads TGTGCCAGCAGTTTAATACTAGCGGGAACGCTTGTGACCGGGGAGCTGTTTTTT.

This clonotype was counted a few times. This chain joins TRBV6-1 and TRBJ2-6; no clear D. In germline, CDR1 is MNHNS, CDR2 SASEGT. Trimming left V 6 bases short and J 0 bases short, with 12 bases between. This CDR3 comprises 16 residues. CDR3 nucleotide sequence: TGTGCCAGCAGCCAAGTGAAAAGCTCTGGGGCCAACGTCCTGACTTTC. Translated: CASSQVKSSGANVLTF.

A few counts support this clonotype. The V gene is TRBV3-1, the J gene TRBJ1-6, with D perhaps matching TRBD1 (5 bases). V lost 4 bases to trimming and J lost 7 bases, with 11 bases between them. This CDR3 is 14 amino acids long. The germline CDR1 and CDR2 sequences are LGHDT and YNNKEL (reference sequence). This CDR3 reads CASSLVSGNSPLHF. CDR3 in DNA: TGTGCCAGCAGCCTCGTTTCAGGGAATTCACCCCTCCACTTT.

This clonotype was found a few times. This chain uses TRBV29-1 with TRBJ2-1; perhaps TRBD2 as D (7 bases). The CDR3 loop spans 15 amino acids. Germline lookup yields CDR1 SQVTM and CDR2 ANQGSEA. V was trimmed by 4 bases and J by 4 bases, leaving 17 bases between them. The CDR3 spells CSVAREDRPYNEQFF. CDR3 in DNA: TGCAGCGTTGCTCGGGAGGACAGACCATACAATGAGCAGTTCTTC.

This rearrangement joins TRBV19 to TRBJ2-3, with D perhaps matching TRBD2 (6 bases). The CDR3 totals 16 residues. Germline CDR1 reads LNHDA; CDR2 reads SQIVND (reference sequence). V lost 3 bases and J lost 0, with 13 bases in between. As DNA, the CDR3 is TGTGCCAGTAGTATCTTCGCGGGGACTAGCACAGATACGCAGTATTTT. It codes for CASSIFAGTSTDTQYF.

The rearrangement links TRBV12-5 to TRBJ2-7, with a possible D match to TRBD1 (6 bases). CDR1 LGHNT and CDR2 FRNRAP come from the germline V gene. The CDR3 has 13 residues. The CDR3 spells CASRTEGSYEQYF. Written as DNA, the CDR3 is TGTGCCTCTCGGACAGAGGGATCCTACGAGCAGTACTTC. The full variable domain, with the rest looked up from reference TRBV12-5 and TRBJ2-7, is DARVTQTPRHKVTEMGQEVTMRCQPILGHNTVFWYRQTMMQGLELLAYFRNRAPLDDSGMPKDRFSAEMPDATLATLKIQPSEPRDSAVYFCASRTEGSYEQYFGPGTRLTVT.

The chain has TRBV7-9 and TRBJ2-1; D not certain. Trimming shortened V by 0 bases and J by 7 bases, and 7 bases separated the two germline ends. In germline, CDR1 is SEHNR, CDR2 FQNEAQ (reference sequence). The CDR3 extends over 13 amino acids. The CDR3 region is CASSLATWNEQFF. Written as DNA, the CDR3 is TGTGCCAGCAGCTTAGCCACATGGAATGAGCAGTTCTTC.

On this clonotype: A read error may be the cause here, since a much bigger clone is one base away. DNA of the CDR3: TGTGCCAGCAGCTTGGACGGAACCACAGATACGCAGTATTTT. Protein: CASSLDGTTDTQYF. The chain uses TRBV11-3 and TRBJ2-3, with D hard to call. The germline V and J ends were trimmed by 3 bases and 2 bases, with 9 bases remaining between them. The length of the CDR3 is 14 residues. The germline CDR1 and CDR2 sequences are SGHNT and YENEEA.

As DNA, the CDR3 is TGTGCCAGCAGCCCCCGGGGAGCGGGGGGCTACGAGCAGTACTTC. Protein product: CASSPRGAGGYEQYF. The V call is TRBV7-2, the J call TRBJ2-7, with TRBD2 identical over 9 bases. The CDR3 length is 15 residues. Trimming at V came to 5 bases and at J to 3 bases, leaving 8 bases not matched to a gene. CDR1 and CDR2 from the germline V gene are SGHTA and FQGNSA.

CDR3 region: CSATLTTVGTQYF. CDR3 in DNA: TGCAGTGCTACCTTAACCACCGTGGGGACGCAGTATTTT. The J gene is TRBJ2-3, the V gene TRBV20-1; D uncertain. With 4 bases removed from V and 9 bases from J, the gap between germline ends came to 17 bases. Germline loops: CDR1 DFQATT, CDR2 SNEGSKA (reference sequence). This CDR3 is built from 13 residues.

This chain uses TRBV5-5 with TRBJ2-2, with D unclear. CDR3 length: 16 amino acids. V was pared by 5 bases and J by 2 bases, with 16 bases between. The germline gives CDR1 SGHKS, CDR2 YYEKEE (reference sequence). CDR3 region: CASRVAVNRNTGELFF. For the CDR3, the DNA is TGTGCCAGCAGGGTAGCCGTAAATCGTAACACCGGGGAGCTGTTTTTT.

The genes are TRBV15 and TRBJ2-3; D gene uncertain. CDR1 and CDR2 from the germline V gene are LNHNV and YYDKDF (reference sequence). This CDR3 has 19 amino acids. Between the trimmed V and J ends, which lost 3 bases and 0 bases, there was a span of 22 bases. This CDR3 is CATSRSPGGSTSSTDTQYF. The DNA of the CDR3 is TGTGCCACCAGCAGGTCACCGGGTGGCAGCACGAGTAGCACAGATACGCAGTATTTT.

In this sample, this clonotype turned up a few times. V gene TRBV20-1 combines with J gene TRBJ2-7, with TRBD2 matching over 9 bases. The CDR3 totals 14 residues. V lost 3 bases, J lost 2 bases, and 5 bases stayed unmatched. The germline CDR1 and CDR2 sequences are DFQATT and SNEGSKA (reference sequence). Here the CDR3 reads CSASLTSGTYEQYF. The CDR3 DNA sequence: TGCAGTGCTAGTCTGACTAGCGGAACCTACGAGCAGTACTTC.

In its sample, this clonotype was seen a few times. This chain uses TRBV12-3 or TRBV12-4 with TRBJ2-6; the D is unclear. This CDR3 contains 15 residues. Between the trimmed V and J ends, which lost 9 bases and 0 bases, there was a span of 12 bases. The chain's CDR3 is CASRGSGSGANVLTF. CDR3 DNA sequence: TGTGCCAGTCGAGGATCTGGCTCTGGGGCCAACGTCCTGACTTTC.

This clonotype has a handful of counts. This chain uses TRBV20-1 with TRBJ1-5; D not certain. The CDR3 has 13 residues. Trimming took off 4 bases at V and 3 bases at J, with 10 bases between the two ends. The germline CDR1 and CDR2 sequences are DFQATT and SNEGSKA (reference sequence). The CDR3 DNA sequence: TGCAGTGCTACGCAGGCTCCCAATCAGCCCCAGCATTTT. Residues: CSATQAPNQPQHF.